The rows below give T cell receptor beta chains drawn from one sample of a study of CD8 T cells in ankylosing spondylitis. TCRdb passed the 5' RACE reads through MiXCR, listing each CDR3 protein once. Here the sample spans a few hundred thousand distinct CDR3 sequences, around 21% being singletons. Input material: blood, either unsorted or a sorted T cell fraction (not recorded which). The source is a female donor with ankylosing spondylitis or in good health (not recorded which). CDR3s include the opening cysteine and the closing phenylalanine or tryptophan. The order of the fields is J gene, V gene, D gene, clone size, CDR3 protein, CDR3 DNA. D genes are given only for firm matches. Clone size is given for some rows only: seen once, a few or many times, or a class if the clone is expanded.

j_gene: TRBJ2-6
v_gene: TRBV6-1
d_gene: NA
abundance: once
CDR3aa: CASSKDPFGANVLTF
CDR3nt: TGTGCCAGCAGTAAGGACCCTTTTGGGGCCAACGTCCTGACTTTC

j_gene: TRBJ2-7
v_gene: TRBV20-1
d_gene: NA
abundance: many
CDR3aa: CSARDLPGYEQYF
CDR3nt: TGCAGTGCTAGAGACCTCCCGGGCTACGAGCAGTACTTC

j_gene: TRBJ2-5
v_gene: TRBV2
d_gene: NA
abundance: many
CDR3aa: CASSEYETQYF
CDR3nt: TGTGCCAGCAGTGAATATGAGACCCAGTACTTC

j_gene: TRBJ2-7
v_gene: TRBV28
d_gene: TRBD1
abundance: few
CDR3aa: CATRKGATSYEQYF
CDR3nt: TGTGCCACCCGGAAGGGGGCAACTTCCTACGAGCAGTACTTC

j_gene: TRBJ2-3
v_gene: TRBV28
d_gene: TRBD2
abundance: many
CDR3aa: CASSRPTSGTDTQYF
CDR3nt: TGTGCCAGCAGTCGCCCGACTAGCGGCACAGATACGCAGTATTTT

j_gene: TRBJ2-5
v_gene: TRBV7-2
d_gene: TRBD2
abundance: few
CDR3aa: CASSPGAGVRQETQYF
CDR3nt: TGTGCCAGCAGCCCTGGGGCGGGAGTCCGCCAAGAGACCCAGTACTTC

j_gene: TRBJ2-2
v_gene: TRBV4-2
d_gene: NA
abundance: NA
CDR3aa: CASSQDLGGTGELFF
CDR3nt: TGTGCCAGCAGCCAAGATTTAGGGGGCACCGGGGAGCTGTTTTTT

j_gene: TRBJ2-7
v_gene: TRBV12-3/TRBV12-4
d_gene: NA
abundance: NA
CDR3aa: CASSFGSGNPYEQYF
CDR3nt: TGTGCCAGCAGTTTCGGGTCGGGTAACCCGTACGAGCAGTACTTC

j_gene: TRBJ2-5
v_gene: TRBV7-7
d_gene: NA
abundance: few
CDR3aa: CASSSDRQETQYF
CDR3nt: TGTGCCAGCAGCTCAGACAGGCAAGAGACCCAGTACTTC

j_gene: TRBJ2-3
v_gene: TRBV20-1
d_gene: TRBD1
abundance: NA
CDR3aa: CSARSVGGQGADTQYF
CDR3nt: TGCAGTGCTAGATCGGTGGGAGGACAGGGGGCAGATACGCAGTATTTT

j_gene: TRBJ2-5
v_gene: TRBV12-3/TRBV12-4
d_gene: NA
abundance: NA
CDR3aa: CASKVGETQYF
CDR3nt: TGTGCCAGCAAAGTCGGAGAGACCCAGTACTTC

j_gene: TRBJ2-2
v_gene: TRBV5-1
d_gene: TRBD2
abundance: few
CDR3aa: CASRWAAGDTGELFF
CDR3nt: TGCGCCAGCAGGTGGGCAGCGGGAGACACCGGGGAGCTGTTTTTT

j_gene: TRBJ2-1
v_gene: TRBV30
d_gene: TRBD1
abundance: NA
CDR3aa: CAWSRNRGSSYNEQFF
CDR3nt: TGTGCCTGGAGTCGTAACAGGGGGAGCTCCTACAATGAGCAGTTCTTC

j_gene: TRBJ2-3
v_gene: TRBV24-1
d_gene: TRBD2
abundance: few
CDR3aa: CATSGGSGLTDTQYF
CDR3nt: TGTGCCACCAGTGGCGGTAGCGGGTTGACAGATACGCAGTATTTT

j_gene: TRBJ2-4
v_gene: TRBV29-1
d_gene: NA
abundance: many
CDR3aa: CSVRETGRNIQYF
CDR3nt: TGCAGCGTGCGGGAGACAGGGAGGAACATTCAGTACTTC

j_gene: TRBJ2-2
v_gene: TRBV6-1
d_gene: TRBD2
abundance: few
CDR3aa: CASSQAGGDTGELFF
CDR3nt: TGTGCCAGCAGCCAAGCGGGAGGGGATACCGGGGAGCTGTTTTTT

j_gene: TRBJ1-4
v_gene: TRBV5-1
d_gene: NA
abundance: NA
CDR3aa: CASSRGEDGEKLFF
CDR3nt: TGCGCCAGCAGCCGAGGGGAGGATGGGGAAAAACTGTTTTTT